This T cell receptor beta chain appears in the sequencing data of a study of shared clonotypes between healthy human individuals. The study, taken as a whole, reports: Blood alone was sampled, and tissue repertoires likely differ. With a handful of donors compared, approximately 5% of naive CD4 clonotypes were shared.

Data came from immunoSEQ multiplex PCR; TCRdb stores just in-frame clones and leaves some out. The data show 2 million to 3 million clones, around nine tenths seen once. This clone was seen once. The antigen is undetermined. CDR3 size: 12 residues. Germline CDR1 SGHAT, CDR2 FQNNGV. With 5 bases removed from V and 9 bases from J, the gap between germline ends came to 11 bases. It was into CD45RA+ naive and CD45RA-negative memory subsets that the CD4+ cells were split. The V and J genes are TRBV11-2 and TRBJ2-1; D uncertain. The TCR originated in a man aged 18 to 35 in good health. Sequencing was done on a sample of naive CD4+ T cells sorted from blood. Indicated subset: CD45RA+ positively selected. The CDR3 loop is CASSLLASEQFF. As DNA, the CDR3 is TGTGCCAGCAGCCTGCTCGCCAGTGAGCAGTTCTTC. The variable domain in full, with the rest retrieved from reference TRBV11-2 and TRBJ2-1, is EAGVAQSPRYKIIEKRQSVAFWCNPISGHATLYWYQQILGQGPKLLIQFQNNGVVDDSQLPKDRFSAERLKGVDSTLKIQPAKLEDSAVYLCASSLLASEQFFGPGTRLTVL.